This T cell receptor (beta chain) was retrieved from a study of technical replicates of blood from a few donors. CDR3 length: 15 amino acids. V shed 5 bases and J shed 6 bases, with 16 bases lying between them. Germline V gene data show CDR1 as MDHEN and CDR2 as SYDVKM. This table comes from immunoSEQ multiplex PCR, and its TCRdb copy is limited to in-frame clones, with some not included. Of approximately 76,000 clones listed, roughly 97% are singletons. This TCR was sampled from a human donor in good health. This chain uses TRBV28 with TRBJ1-4; no clear D. Material for sequencing was T cells isolated from PBMCs. Here the CDR3 DNA reads TGTGCCAGCAGTCCCGAGACCCCCGGAGATGAAAAACTGTTTTTT. Amino acids: CASSPETPGDEKLFF.